This T cell receptor beta chain was sequenced during a study of post-analysis software for immune sequencing data. Study-wide background: As for disease course, relapsing-remitting, secondary progressive and progressive-relapsing multiple sclerosis were all included.

This CDR3 has 14 residues. CDR1 and CDR2 (germline): SGHRS, YFSETQ. With 0 bases removed from V and 2 bases from J, the gap between germline ends came to 9 bases. Broader study findings: F measure clustering grouped samples strongly by preparation batch. Comparison with controls showed significantly lower normalized Chao1 diversity in multiple sclerosis patients. Roughly 5 TRBV segments (TRBV5-6, TRBV5-1 and TRBV20-1 among them) occurred more frequently in patients than in controls.

cDNA libraries of TCR beta carried unique molecular identifiers. Once roughly 1 to 10 million T cells were used, approximately 520,000 cDNA molecules resulted. One entry per CDR3 protein results from TCRdb running MiXCR on the PCR reads. This sample has about 620,000 distinct CDR3 sequences, with roughly two fifths found just once. Remarks on this clonotype: Its antigen is unknown.

Sequencing input: blood. The J gene is TRBJ2-7, the V gene TRBV5-1; maybe TRBD2 (5 bases). The receptor was isolated from a girl between 5 and 17 years old with multiple sclerosis. The CDR3, as DNA: TGCGCCAGCAGCTTGGCGAGGGTTCCCTACGAGCAGTACTTC. This encodes CASSLARVPYEQYF.